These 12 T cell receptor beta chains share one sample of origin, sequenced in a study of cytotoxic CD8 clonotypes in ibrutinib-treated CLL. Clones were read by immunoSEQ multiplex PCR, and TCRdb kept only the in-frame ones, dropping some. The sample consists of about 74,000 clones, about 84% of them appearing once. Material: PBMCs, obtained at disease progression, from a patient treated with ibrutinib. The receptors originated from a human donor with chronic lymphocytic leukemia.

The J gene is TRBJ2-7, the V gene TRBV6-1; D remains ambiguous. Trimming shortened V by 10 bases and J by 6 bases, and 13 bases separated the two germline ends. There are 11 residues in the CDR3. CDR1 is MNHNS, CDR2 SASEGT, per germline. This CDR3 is CATFPRGEQYF. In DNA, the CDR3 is TGTGCCACCTTCCCTCGAGGCGAGCAGTACTTC.

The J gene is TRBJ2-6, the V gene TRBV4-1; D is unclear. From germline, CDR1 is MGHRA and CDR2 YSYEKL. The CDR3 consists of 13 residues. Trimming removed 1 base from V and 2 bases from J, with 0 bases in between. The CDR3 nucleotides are TGCGCCAGCAGCCAAGCTGGGGCCAACGTCCTGACTTTC. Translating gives CASSQAGANVLTF.

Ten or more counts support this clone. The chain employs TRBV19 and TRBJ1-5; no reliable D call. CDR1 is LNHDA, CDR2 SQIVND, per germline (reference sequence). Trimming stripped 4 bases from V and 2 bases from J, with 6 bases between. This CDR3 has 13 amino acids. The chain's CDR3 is CASSKDGNQPQHF. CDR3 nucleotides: TGTGCCAGTAGTAAGGACGGCAATCAGCCCCAGCATTTT.

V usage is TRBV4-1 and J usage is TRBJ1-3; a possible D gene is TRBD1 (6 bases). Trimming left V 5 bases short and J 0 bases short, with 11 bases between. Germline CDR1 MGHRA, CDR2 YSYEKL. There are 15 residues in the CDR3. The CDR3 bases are TGCGCCAGCAGCAAAATACAGGGCTCTGGAAACACCATATATTTT. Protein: CASSKIQGSGNTIYF.

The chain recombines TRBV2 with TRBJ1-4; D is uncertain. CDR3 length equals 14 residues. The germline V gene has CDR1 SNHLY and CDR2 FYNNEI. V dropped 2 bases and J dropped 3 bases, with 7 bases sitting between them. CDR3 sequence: CASSERVANEKLFF. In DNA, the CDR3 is TGTGCCAGCAGTGAACGTGTGGCTAATGAAAAACTGTTTTTT.

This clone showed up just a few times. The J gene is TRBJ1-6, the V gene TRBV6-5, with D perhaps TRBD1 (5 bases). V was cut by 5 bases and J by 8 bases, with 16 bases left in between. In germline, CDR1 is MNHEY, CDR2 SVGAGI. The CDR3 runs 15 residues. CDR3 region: CASSAPGLGDSPLHF. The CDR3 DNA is TGTGCCAGCAGTGCTCCGGGCCTGGGGGATTCACCCCTCCACTTT.

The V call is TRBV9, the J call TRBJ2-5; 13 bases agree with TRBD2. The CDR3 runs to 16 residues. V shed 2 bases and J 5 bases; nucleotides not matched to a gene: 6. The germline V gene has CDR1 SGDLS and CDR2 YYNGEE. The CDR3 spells CASSVQTSGGRETQYF. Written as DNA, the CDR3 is TGTGCCAGCAGCGTCCAGACTAGCGGGGGGCGGGAGACCCAGTACTTC.

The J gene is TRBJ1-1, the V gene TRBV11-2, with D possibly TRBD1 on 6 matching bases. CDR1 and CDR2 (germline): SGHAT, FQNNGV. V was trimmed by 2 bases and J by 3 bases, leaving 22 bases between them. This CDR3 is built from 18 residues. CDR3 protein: CASSLPYPLTGGDTEAFF. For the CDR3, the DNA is TGTGCCAGCAGCTTACCCTACCCATTGACAGGAGGGGACACTGAAGCTTTCTTT.

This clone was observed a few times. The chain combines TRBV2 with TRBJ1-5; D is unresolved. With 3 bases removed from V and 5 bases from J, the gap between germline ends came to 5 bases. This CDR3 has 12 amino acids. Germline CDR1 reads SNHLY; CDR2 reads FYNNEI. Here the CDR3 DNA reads TGTGCCAGCAGTGAGGGCCATCAGCCCCAGCATTTT. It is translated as CASSEGHQPQHF.

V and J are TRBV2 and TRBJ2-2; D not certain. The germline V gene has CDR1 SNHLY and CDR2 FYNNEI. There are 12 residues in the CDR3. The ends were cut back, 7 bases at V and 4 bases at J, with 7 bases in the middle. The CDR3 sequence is CASIDRTGELFF. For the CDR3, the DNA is TGTGCCAGCATTGACCGCACCGGGGAGCTGTTTTTT.

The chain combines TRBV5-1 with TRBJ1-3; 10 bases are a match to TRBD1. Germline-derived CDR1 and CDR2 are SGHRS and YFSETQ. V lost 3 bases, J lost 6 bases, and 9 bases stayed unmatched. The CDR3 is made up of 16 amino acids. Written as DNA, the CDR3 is TGCGCCAGCAGCTCTGGACAGGGGGGAATGGTAAACACCATATATTTT. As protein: CASSSGQGGMVNTIYF.

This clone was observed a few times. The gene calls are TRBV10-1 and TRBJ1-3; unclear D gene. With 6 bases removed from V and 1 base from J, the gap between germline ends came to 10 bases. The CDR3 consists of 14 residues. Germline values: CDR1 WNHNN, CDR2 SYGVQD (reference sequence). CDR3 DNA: TGCGCCAGCAGCCTCACAGTATCTGGAAACACCATATATTTT. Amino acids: CASSLTVSGNTIYF.